A selection of T cell receptor beta chains follows, all from one sample in a study of vaccination and CD4 T cells after COVID-19. From the PCR reads, TCRdb called clonotypes with MiXCR, one entry per CDR3 protein. The table includes about 5,400 distinct CDR3 sequences, 44% detected once. These receptors have no known antigen. Sequenced input: CD4+ T cells from blood, cultured in vitro. Receptors were obtained from a human donor in good health. Both conserved end residues are part of each CDR3. The D gene is left open where the match is weak. A clone size is listed for some rows: how often the clone was seen (once, few, many), or a class if it is expanded.

.	TRBV29-1	.	TRBJ1-2	CSVDLGNYGYTF	TGCAGCGTTGACCTCGGGAACTATGGCTACACCTTC
.	TRBV15	.	TRBJ2-3	CATKGGATTDTQYF	TGTGCCACCAAGGGCGGGGCGACCACAGATACGCAGTATTTT
TRBD1	TRBV19	few	TRBJ1-1	CASSKGQGIRAFF	TGTGCCAGTAGCAAGGGACAGGGGATTAGGGCTTTCTTT
.	TRBV10-2	.	TRBJ2-4	CASRSGTEPNQYF	TGCGCCAGCAGGTCCGGGACTGAACCCAATCAGTACTTC
.	TRBV19	.	TRBJ1-6	CASADTANSPLHF	TGTGCCAGTGCCGACACTGCTAATTCACCCCTCCACTTT
.	TRBV2	few	TRBJ2-1	CASSEGRGFGEQFF	TGTGCCAGCAGTGAAGGTCGTGGTTTTGGTGAGCAGTTCTTC
.	TRBV7-9	.	TRBJ1-1	CASSLVAVMNTEAFF	TGTGCCAGCAGCTTAGTTGCAGTTATGAACACTGAAGCTTTCTTT
.	TRBV2	.	TRBJ1-2	CASSEVYGYTF	TGTGCCAGCAGTGAGGTATATGGCTACACCTTC
.	TRBV6-1	.	TRBJ1-1	CASSRSDGILGGF	TGTGCCAGCAGTCGATCTGACGGCATCTTAGGTGGATTT
.	TRBV2	.	TRBJ1-2	CASILERADGYTF	TGTGCCAGCATATTGGAGAGGGCCGACGGCTACACCTTC
.	TRBV2	few	TRBJ1-1	CASSEVLDGGVHTEAFF	TGTGCCAGCAGTGAAGTTCTGGACGGCGGGGTCCACACTGAAGCTTTCTTT
.	TRBV27	.	TRBJ1-5	CASSLIQGNQPQHF	TGTGCCAGCAGCCTCATTCAGGGAAATCAGCCCCAGCATTTT
.	TRBV4-1	.	TRBJ1-1	CASSQEMVQGAFF	TGCGCCAGCAGCCAAGAGATGGTGCAGGGGGCTTTCTTT
.	TRBV20-1	few	TRBJ1-1	CSARLIGRPNTEAFF	TGCAGTGCTAGGTTGATCGGGAGACCGAACACTGAAGCTTTCTTT
.	TRBV20-1	.	TRBJ1-4	CSASRLNEKLFF	TGCAGTGCTAGCAGGCTTAATGAAAAACTGTTTTTT
.	TRBV27	.	TRBJ1-2	CASRLTGSAYGYTF	TGTGCCAGCAGACTTACAGGGAGCGCCTATGGCTACACCTTC
TRBD1	TRBV6-1	.	TRBJ2-7	CASSDSGTGSHEQYF	TGTGCCAGCAGCGATTCCGGGACAGGGTCTCACGAGCAGTACTTC